A single sample gave rise to the 17 T cell receptor beta chains below, sequenced in a study of CD8+ T cells in alopecia areata. Following extraction, RNA underwent reverse transcription to cDNA, which served as the sequencing template. Libraries were prepared by immunoSEQ multiplex PCR; TCRdb keeps only in-frame clonotypes and omits some of them. Of around 200,000 clones listed, over 55% are singletons. Sequenced here: CD4+ T cells sorted from blood, sampled at week 0. The receptors stem from a human donor with alopecia areata.

The CDR3 sequence: CAISESTSVYNEQFF. The CDR3 DNA reads TGTGCCATCAGTGAGTCGACTAGCGTCTACAATGAGCAGTTCTTC. The rearrangement joins TRBV10-3 to TRBJ2-1; 8 bases are shared with TRBD2. After removal of 0 bases from V and 3 bases from J, the junction contained 1 base not matched to a gene. Germline V gives CDR1 ENHRY, CDR2 SYGVKD. The CDR3 runs 15 residues.

The genes are TRBV29-1 and TRBJ2-5; perhaps D is TRBD1 or TRBD2 (6 bases each). V lost 1 base and J lost 3, with 15 bases in between. The CDR3 sequence is 15 residues long. Germline CDR1 and CDR2: SQVTM and ANQGSEA. CDR3 nucleotide sequence: TGCAGCGTTGAAGGGGGGGCAAGAGCTAAAGAGACCCAGTACTTC. The encoded protein is CSVEGGARAKETQYF. The whole variable domain, filled in from reference TRBV29-1 and TRBJ2-5, reads SAVISQKPSRDICQRGTSLTIQCQVDSQVTMMFWYRQQPGQSLTLIATANQGSEATYESGFVIDKFPISRPNLTFSTLTVSNMSPEDSSIYLCSVEGGARAKETQYFGPGTRLLVL.

This clone came up a few times. V is TRBV29-1 and J is TRBJ2-7; D remains unclear. The germline V and J ends were trimmed by 7 bases and 5 bases, with 18 bases remaining between them. Germline lookup yields CDR1 SQVTM and CDR2 ANQGSEA. This CDR3 has 13 amino acids. CDR3 region: CSALKGPGNEQYF. As DNA, the CDR3 is TGCAGCGCCCTCAAGGGTCCAGGAAACGAGCAGTACTTC.

This chain connects TRBV4-3 to TRBJ1-6; D is unresolved. The CDR3 contains 14 residues. V gave up 0 bases and J gave up 10 bases, with 10 bases separating them. The V gene's germline CDR1 is LGHNA and CDR2 YSLEER. The CDR3 loop is CASSQDIRGSPLHF. The DNA for the CDR3 is TGCGCCAGCAGCCAAGATATTCGTGGCTCACCCCTCCACTTT.

The chain recombines TRBV29-1 with TRBJ1-1; D is possibly TRBD1 (5 bases). V gave up 2 bases and J gave up 1 base, with 14 bases separating them. CDR1 and CDR2 from the germline V gene are SQVTM and ANQGSEA. This CDR3 contains 15 residues. CDR3 DNA: TGCAGCGTTGAACGGGGGGACGGGACGAACACTGAAGCTTTCTTT. Its translation is CSVERGDGTNTEAFF. The full variable domain, in which reference TRBV29-1 and TRBJ1-1 provide the parts outside the CDR3, is SAVISQKPSRDICQRGTSLTIQCQVDSQVTMMFWYRQQPGQSLTLIATANQGSEATYESGFVIDKFPISRPNLTFSTLTVSNMSPEDSSIYLCSVERGDGTNTEAFFGQGTRLTVV.

This clone was recorded a few times. The chain couples TRBV5-6 to TRBJ2-3; D is uncertain. Trimming left V 7 bases short and J 2 bases short, with 8 bases between. The CDR3 has 12 residues. Germline V lookup: CDR1 SGHDT, CDR2 YYEEEE. For the CDR3, the DNA is TGTGCCAGCGGATTAGACACAGATACGCAGTATTTT. Translating it yields CASGLDTDTQYF.

This chain links TRBV18 with TRBJ1-1; D ambiguous. Germline V lookup: CDR1 KGHSH, CDR2 LQKENI. Trimming removed 2 bases at V and 4 bases at J, with 8 bases between. This CDR3 has 13 residues. The CDR3 DNA is TGTGCCAGCTCACCAAAGGACGGCACTGAAGCTTTCTTT. Its translation: CASSPKDGTEAFF.

Remarks on this clone: The sample has other DNA sequences that encode this CDR3 too. CDR3 in amino acids: CASSESVYGYTF. As DNA, the CDR3 is TGTGCCAGCAGTGAATCGGTCTATGGCTACACCTTC. The chain has TRBV25-1 and TRBJ1-2; no clear D gene. V was cut by 1 base and J by 4 bases, with 4 bases left in between. The CDR3 runs 12 residues. CDR1 and CDR2 (germline): MGHDK, SYGVNS.

The gene calls are TRBV23-1 and TRBJ2-3; TRBD1 is a possible D gene (7 bases). TRBV23-1 is an ORF for which the function is uncertain. This CDR3 has 15 residues. Trimming removed 10 bases at V and 6 bases at J, with 23 bases between. CDR3 region: CATEYRGGSLDTQYF. The CDR3 DNA reads as TGCGCCACAGAGTACAGGGGAGGTAGTTTGGATACGCAGTATTTT.

This clone came up a few times. The J gene is TRBJ2-3, the V gene TRBV29-1, with TRBD1 matching over 8 bases. CDR1 is SQVTM and CDR2 is ANQGSEA in the germline V gene. The V segment lost 0 bases and the J segment 4 bases; nucleotides outside the gene matches: 6. The CDR3 loop spans 15 amino acids. CDR3 amino acids: CSVEEGQGAPDTQYF. CDR3 coding DNA: TGCAGCGTTGAAGAAGGCCAGGGGGCCCCAGATACGCAGTATTTT.

The count of this clone is one. This same CDR3 is encoded by further DNA sequences in the sample. The chain recombines TRBV18 with TRBJ1-1; a weak D match, TRBD1 (5 bases). CDR1 is KGHSH, CDR2 LQKENI, per germline. V lost 1 base and J lost 3, with 9 bases in between. This CDR3 spans 14 amino acids. The CDR3 bases are TGTGCCAGCTCACCACGGGGACTAGACACTGAAGCTTTCTTT. This gives the protein CASSPRGLDTEAFF.

CDR3 sequence reads: CAWNIGTGNSPLHF. The CDR3 DNA follows: TGTGCCTGGAACATCGGGACAGGAAATTCACCCCTCCACTTT. The chain links TRBV30 to TRBJ1-6; TRBD1 aligns across 8 bases. Germline lookup yields CDR1 GTSNPN and CDR2 SVGIG (reference sequence). V dropped 4 bases and J dropped 7; count of bases not matched to a gene: 6. The CDR3 runs 14 residues.

Regarding this clone: Other DNA sequences from this sample encode an identical CDR3 as well. In DNA form, the CDR3 reads TGCAGCGTTGCGCGCCAGCTGAACACTGAAGCTTTCTTT. Translation: CSVARQLNTEAFF. The chain couples TRBV29-1 to TRBJ1-1; D remains unclear. The CDR3 is 13 residues long. Trimming took off 4 bases at V and 0 bases at J, with 9 bases between the two ends. CDR1 and CDR2 from the germline V gene are SQVTM and ANQGSEA.

The V and J genes are TRBV29-1 and TRBJ2-4; the D gene is possibly TRBD2 (6 bases). The V end was cut by 6 bases, the J end by 0 bases, with 9 bases between. Germline loops: CDR1 SQVTM, CDR2 ANQGSEA. The CDR3 totals 13 residues. CDR3: CSVGGIAKNIQYF. CDR3 DNA: TGCAGCGTCGGGGGAATAGCCAAAAACATTCAGTACTTC.

The rearrangement uses TRBV30 and TRBJ1-5, with a weak D call TRBD1 (6 bases). From germline, CDR1 is GTSNPN and CDR2 SVGIG (reference sequence). There are 12 residues in the CDR3. V dropped 8 bases and J dropped 4 bases, with 12 bases sitting between them. The CDR3, as DNA: TGTGCCCTGGGGGCAGGTAATCAGCCCCAGCATTTT. It encodes CALGAGNQPQHF.

As DNA, the CDR3 is TGCAGCGTCCTACCTTCTAATACCGGGGAGCTGTTTTTT. This encodes CSVLPSNTGELFF. The genes are TRBV29-1 and TRBJ2-2; unclear D gene. Germline V CDR1 and CDR2: SQVTM, ANQGSEA. This CDR3 contains 13 residues. V shed 6 bases and J shed 5 bases, with 13 bases lying between them.

The V call is TRBV30, the J call TRBJ1-6; TRBD1 might be the D (5 bases). This CDR3 is 14 amino acids long. Germline loops: CDR1 GTSNPN, CDR2 SVGIG (reference sequence). Between the trimmed V and J ends, which lost 1 base and 9 bases, there was a span of 13 bases. The CDR3 spells CAWSGWGEFSPLHF. The CDR3 DNA sequence: TGTGCCTGGAGTGGATGGGGCGAATTTTCACCCCTCCACTTT.